These 11 T cell receptor beta chains originate from one sample sequenced in a study of PD-L1 blockade in urothelial cancer. Noted time point: peripheral blood 6 weeks after treatment start. This table comes from immunoSEQ multiplex PCR, and its TCRdb copy is limited to in-frame clones, with some not included. In the table there are around 62,000 clones, 88% of which are singletons. Sequencing used PBMCs, obtained around atezolizumab (anti-PD-L1) treatment. These receptors were taken from a man aged 55 to 70 with urothelial cancer.

This chain links TRBV7-9 with TRBJ2-5; a possible D gene is TRBD2 (5 bases). This CDR3 has 13 amino acids. Trimming left V 6 bases short and J 1 base short, with 9 bases between. Per germline, CDR1 SEHNR and CDR2 FQNEAQ (reference sequence). The CDR3 sequence: CASSPGIQETQYF. CDR3 in DNA: TGTGCCAGCAGTCCCGGGATCCAAGAGACCCAGTACTTC.

In this sample, this clone turned up once. The V call is TRBV30, the J call TRBJ2-1, with a tentative D call TRBD1 (5 bases). Germline V gene lookup returns CDR1 GTSNPN and CDR2 SVGIG (reference sequence). This CDR3 has 16 residues. V lost 0 bases and J 0 bases, leaving 12 bases between the germline ends. The CDR3 sequence is CAWSVKGQSSYNEQFF. The DNA of the CDR3 is TGTGCCTGGAGTGTAAAGGGGCAGAGCTCCTACAATGAGCAGTTCTTC.

V and J are TRBV27 and TRBJ2-4, with a weak D call TRBD2 (7 bases). This CDR3 is built from 15 residues. V was pared by 4 bases and J by 3 bases, with 13 bases between. The germline gives CDR1 MNHEY, CDR2 SMNVEV (reference sequence). The CDR3 sequence: CASSWGGAGKNIQYF. The CDR3 DNA sequence: TGTGCCAGCAGTTGGGGGGGGGCTGGCAAAAACATTCAGTACTTC.

The chain employs TRBV6-6 and TRBJ1-5; D is unclear. V lost 5 bases and J 4 bases, leaving 6 bases between the germline ends. The CDR3 spans 12 residues. Germline values: CDR1 MNHNY, CDR2 SVGAGI (reference sequence). CDR3 residues: CASSPSNQPQHF. The CDR3 bases are TGTGCCAGCAGTCCCTCGAATCAGCCCCAGCATTTT.

In this sample, this clone turned up once. The chain joins TRBV4-3 to TRBJ2-1; no firm D call. CDR3 length: 14 residues. Germline-derived CDR1 and CDR2 are LGHNA and YSLEER. The V and J ends lost 4 bases and 4 bases respectively, with 11 bases between them. DNA of the CDR3: TGCGCCAGCAGCCCCGAGGCCGGTTACAATGAGCAGTTCTTC. The encoded protein is CASSPEAGYNEQFF.

The chain has TRBV10-1 and TRBJ2-6, with D perhaps matching TRBD2 (5 bases). The CDR3 runs 17 residues. The V gene lost 4 bases and the J gene lost 1 base, with 14 bases spanning the gap. The germline CDR1 and CDR2 sequences are WNHNN and SYGVQD (reference sequence). DNA of the CDR3: TGCGCCAGCAGTGCCGGAGCTAGGACTTCTGGGGCCAACGTCCTGACTTTC. Its protein is CASSAGARTSGANVLTF.

The rearrangement uses TRBV5-6 and TRBJ1-6; unclear D gene. This CDR3 is built from 16 residues. Trimming pared 3 bases from V and 0 bases from J, leaving 10 bases between. The germline V gene has CDR1 SGHDT and CDR2 YYEEEE. The CDR3 coding sequence is TGTGCCAGCAGCTACTTAGGGAGCTCCTATAATTCACCCCTCCACTTT. This codes for CASSYLGSSYNSPLHF.

The CDR3 sequence is CASSYLTGAGYTF. As DNA, the CDR3 is TGTGCCAGCAGTTACCTGACAGGGGCCGGCTACACCTTC. This chain uses TRBV6-5 with TRBJ1-2, with 8 bases that match TRBD1. Germline CDR1 and CDR2: MNHEY and SVGAGI. Losses at the gene ends were 2 bases for V and 8 bases for J; bases not matched to a gene: 4. This CDR3 has 13 amino acids.

CDR3 DNA: TGTGCCAGCAGCTTTGGGACAGGCCTTGGAAACACCATATATTTT. This gives the protein CASSFGTGLGNTIYF. The chain recombines TRBV7-8 with TRBJ1-3, with TRBD1 matching 8 bases. This CDR3 is built from 15 residues. Per germline, CDR1 SGHVS and CDR2 FQNEAQ. With V trimmed by 3 bases and J by 3 bases, 4 bases remained unmatched. Using reference TRBV7-8 and TRBJ1-3 for the parts outside the CDR3, the full variable domain is GAGVSQSPRYKVAKRGQDVALRCDPISGHVSLFWYQQALGQGPEFLTYFQNEAQLDKSGLPSDRFFAERPEGSVSTLKIQRTQQEDSAVYLCASSFGTGLGNTIYFGEGSWLTVV.

This chain joins TRBV19 and TRBJ1-1, with D unclear. The ends were cut back, 4 bases at V and 0 bases at J, with 18 bases in the middle. Germline V gene data show CDR1 as LNHDA and CDR2 as SQIVND (reference sequence). This CDR3 spans 17 amino acids. The CDR3: CASSRADTLLMNTEAFF. The CDR3, as DNA: TGTGCCAGTAGTAGGGCAGACACCCTCCTGATGAACACTGAAGCTTTCTTT.

The chain is built from TRBV7-9 and TRBJ2-7; 8 bases are a match to TRBD1. The ends lost 2 bases at V and 4 bases at J; junction bases unmatched: 7. CDR3 length: 15 amino acids. Germline lookup yields CDR1 SEHNR and CDR2 FQNEAQ (reference sequence). The CDR3 nucleotides are TGTGCCAGCAGCTTATTTGGACAGGGAACTTACGAGCAGTACTTC. Translation: CASSLFGQGTYEQYF.